The rows below give T cell receptor beta chains drawn from one sample of a study of blood T cell repertoires in COVID-19. Only in-frame clones appear in the TCRdb table, and some are missing; sequencing was by immunoSEQ multiplex PCR. The repertoire holds 200,000 to 250,000 clones, with roughly 90% as singletons. Sequenced sample: PBMCs or T cells enriched from blood (not recorded which). These receptor sequences come from a woman aged 25 to 39 who had recovered from COVID-19. Both conserved end residues are part of each CDR3. A D gene is named only where the DNA matches it firmly. Clone size, where shown, is once, few, many, or a class for clones that have expanded.

D gene,J gene,clone size,V gene,CDR3 DNA,CDR3 protein
-,TRBJ1-1,-,TRBV29-1,TGCAGCGTTGTATCTGGGCAAAGTAACACTGAAGCTTTCTTT,CSVVSGQSNTEAFF
TRBD1,TRBJ2-7,-,TRBV5-1,TGCGCCAGCGGGACAGGGGGTAACTACGAGCAGTACTTC,CASGTGGNYEQYF
-,TRBJ2-7,-,TRBV6-5,TGTGCCAGCAGTCACAGGATGGGGGGGGCTTACGAGCAGTACTTC,CASSHRMGGAYEQYF
-,TRBJ2-3,-,TRBV7-2,TGTGCCAGCGTTGTGGGGGGGGGCCTGGATACGCAGTATTTT,CASVVGGGLDTQYF
TRBD1,TRBJ1-5,once,TRBV7-8,TGTGCCAGCAGCTTAGTCAGGGGGCTTAACCAGCCCCAGCATTTT,CASSLVRGLNQPQHF
-,TRBJ2-5,-,TRBV3-1/TRBV3-2,TGTGCCAGCAGCCCGCCTACGAGGAGGGAGACCCAGTACTTC,CASSPPTRRETQYF
-,TRBJ1-1,-,TRBV24-1,TGTGCCACCAGTGATTTCCAGGGGAGAGCTTTCTTT,CATSDFQGRAFF
TRBD1,TRBJ2-3,-,TRBV5-5,TGTGCCAGCAGCTCCCAGGACAGGGTAAAATCCGATACGCAGTATTTT,CASSSQDRVKSDTQYF
TRBD2,TRBJ2-1,-,TRBV7-3,TGTGCCAGCAGCTTAGGGACTAGCGGCAATGAGCAGTTCTTC,CASSLGTSGNEQFF
TRBD2,TRBJ2-2,few,TRBV5-1,TGCGCCAGCAGCTTGTCGACTAGCGGGGTCGGCGGGGAGCTGTTTTTT,CASSLSTSGVGGELFF
-,TRBJ1-3,-,TRBV27,TGTGCCAGCAGTTTAAACCAAACAGGAAACACCATATATTTT,CASSLNQTGNTIYF
-,TRBJ2-1,-,TRBV14,TGTGCCAGCAGCCAAGTCTCCCGGGGTAAGAACAATGAGCAGTTCTTC,CASSQVSRGKNNEQFF
TRBD1,TRBJ1-3,-,TRBV19,TGTGCCAGTAGTAGCCCGACAGGGAGGGGAAACACCATATATTTT,CASSSPTGRGNTIYF
-,TRBJ1-1,-,TRBV5-1,TGCGCCAGCAGCAAGGGGGACACTGAAGCTTTCTTT,CASSKGDTEAFF
TRBD1,TRBJ1-1,-,TRBV5-8,TGTGCCAGCACCCTTGAACAGGGGGTAAAGGAAGCTTTCTTT,CASTLEQGVKEAFF
-,TRBJ2-7,-,TRBV9,TGTGCCAGCAGCGTAGAGGGGTACGAGCAGTACTTC,CASSVEGYEQYF
-,TRBJ1-6,-,TRBV18,TGTGCCAGCTCACCACCCGGAACAAGGTCCAGGTCACCCCTCCACTTT,CASSPPGTRSRSPLHF
-,TRBJ1-4,-,TRBV18,TGTGCCAGCTCACAAGTACTGATTAATGAAAAACTGTTTTTT,CASSQVLINEKLFF
-,TRBJ2-2,few,TRBV4-3,TGCGCCAGCAGCCAACGGAACACCGGGGAGCTGTTTTTT,CASSQRNTGELFF
TRBD1,TRBJ2-7,-,TRBV10-3,TGTGCCATCAGTGTACCGACAGGGGACTCCTACGAGCAGTACTTC,CAISVPTGDSYEQYF
-,TRBJ1-3,-,TRBV25-1,TGTGCCAGCAGTGAATATGGCAGGGTTGGAAACACCATATATTTT,CASSEYGRVGNTIYF
TRBD2,TRBJ2-3,-,TRBV27,TGTGCCAGCAGTTTAATTGCGGGGGGGCCCGATACGCAGTATTTT,CASSLIAGGPDTQYF
TRBD2,TRBJ2-5,-,TRBV5-1,TGCGCCAGCAGCTCAGCGGGGGGTGAGACCCAGTACTTC,CASSSAGGETQYF
-,TRBJ2-3,-,TRBV5-1,TGCGCCAGCAGCAGAATCGGCGGGGGCCGCACAGATACGCAGTATTTT,CASSRIGGGRTDTQYF
-,TRBJ2-7,-,TRBV21-1,TGTGCCAGCACCATGACGGGAGGGGACAGCTTTCTCGAGCAGTACTTC,CASTMTGGDSFLEQYF
TRBD2,TRBJ2-3,-,TRBV7-2,TGTGCCAGCAGCTTAGCATGGCGGGGGGGCACAGATACGCAGTATTTT,CASSLAWRGGTDTQYF
-,TRBJ2-3,-,TRBV19,TGTGCCAGTAGCCCACCGGGACATCTTATTACCACAGATACGCAGTATTTT,CASSPPGHLITTDTQYF
-,TRBJ1-5,-,TRBV24-1,TGTGCCACCAGTGATTTGTTCACAAATAGCAATCAGCCCCAGCATTTT,CATSDLFTNSNQPQHF
-,TRBJ2-7,-,TRBV29-1,TGCAGCGTTGTGGTTCAGGTGGACTACGAGCAGTACTTC,CSVVVQVDYEQYF
TRBD1,TRBJ1-1,-,TRBV5-6,TGTGCCAGCAGCTTGGATCAGGGGGCTTTCTCTGAAGCTTTCTTT,CASSLDQGAFSEAFF
-,TRBJ1-5,-,TRBV5-6,TGTGCCAGCAGCTCGACAGGCTCCAATCAGCCCCAGCATTTT,CASSSTGSNQPQHF
-,TRBJ1-1,-,TRBV10-3,TGTGCCATCAGGGGCGTGAACACTGAAGCTTTCTTT,CAIRGVNTEAFF
-,TRBJ1-6,few,TRBV9,TGTGCCAGCAGCGTGAGAGGGGGAGACGATTCACCCCTCCACTTT,CASSVRGGDDSPLHF
TRBD2,TRBJ2-5,-,TRBV18,TGTGCCAGCTCCACCCTAGCGGGGGTTTACCAAGAGACCCAGTACTTC,CASSTLAGVYQETQYF
TRBD1,TRBJ1-2,-,TRBV12-3/TRBV12-4,TGTGCCACCCAGACAGGGGGCTCCCCCAGGTACTCCTTC,CATQTGGSPRYSF
TRBD1,TRBJ2-7,-,TRBV5-1,TGCGCCAGCAGCGTCGGGACAGGGGGCTCCGAGCAGTACTTC,CASSVGTGGSEQYF
-,TRBJ1-5,-,TRBV5-1,TGCGCCAGCAGCTTGATCGCGGGGGGCGACGATCAGCCCCAGCATTTT,CASSLIAGGDDQPQHF
-,TRBJ2-1,once,TRBV6-1,TGTGCCAGCAGTGAGCCCGGTACCCCGAGGGCTGAGCAGTTCTTC,CASSEPGTPRAEQFF
-,TRBJ1-1,once,TRBV3-1/TRBV3-2,TGTGCCAGCAGCCCTCTTAACACTGAAGCTTTCTTT,CASSPLNTEAFF
TRBD2,TRBJ2-1,-,TRBV11-3,TGTGCCAGCAGTAGAACGGTTGATAGCGGGGGGGCGGGTGAGCAGTTCTTC,CASSRTVDSGGAGEQFF
-,TRBJ2-5,-,TRBV7-2,TGTGCCAGCAGCATCGTCAGGGGATTGGTAGAGACCCAGTACTTC,CASSIVRGLVETQYF
TRBD2,TRBJ2-1,-,TRBV19,TGTGCCAGTTCAGGACTAGGAAACATCAATGAGCAGTTCTTC,CASSGLGNINEQFF
TRBD1,TRBJ2-7,-,TRBV23-1,TGCGCCAGCAGTCACTCGGACAGGGAGGCCTACGAGCAGTACTTC,CASSHSDREAYEQYF
TRBD1,TRBJ2-7,-,TRBV7-9,TGTGCCAGCGAGAGGACAGGGACCGAGCAGTACTTC,CASERTGTEQYF
-,TRBJ2-7,-,TRBV5-8,TGTGCCAGCAGCTTGGAGAGTGCCTCCAACGAGCAGTACTTC,CASSLESASNEQYF
-,TRBJ2-7,-,TRBV7-2,TGTGCCAGCAGTGAAGTCGCGAGGAAGGGGTACGAGCAGTACTTC,CASSEVARKGYEQYF
TRBD1,TRBJ2-5,-,TRBV29-1,TGCAGCGTTCGGGACAGCGTTCAAGAGACCCAGTACTTC,CSVRDSVQETQYF
-,TRBJ1-1,-,TRBV6-2/TRBV6-3,TGTGCCAGCAGCAACTTGTACAGGGTGAACACTGAAGCTTTCTTT,CASSNLYRVNTEAFF
-,TRBJ1-3,-,TRBV7-2,TGTGCCAGCAGCTTAGTAGGGCAGGGGTTATCTGGAAACACCATATATTTT,CASSLVGQGLSGNTIYF
-,TRBJ1-5,-,TRBV15,TGTGCCACCAGCAGTGGAGCAGGGGCCCTGAATCAGCCCCAGCATTTT,CATSSGAGALNQPQHF
-,TRBJ2-3,-,TRBV19,TGTGCCAGTAGTATGGCGGGGCTCACAGATACGCAGTATTTT,CASSMAGLTDTQYF
TRBD1,TRBJ2-7,-,TRBV11-2,TGTGCCAGCAGTTGGGACAGGGACGACGAGCAGTACTTC,CASSWDRDDEQYF
TRBD1,TRBJ1-3,-,TRBV4-1,TGCGCCAGCAGCCAGGGACAGCTGCAGAGCTCTGGAAACACCATATATTTT,CASSQGQLQSSGNTIYF
-,TRBJ2-3,once,TRBV29-1,TGCAGCGTTGATTCTCTGGGGCTGGATACGCAGTATTTT,CSVDSLGLDTQYF
-,TRBJ1-5,-,TRBV12-3/TRBV12-4,TGTGCCAGCAGTTTAACAGGAGGGCAGCCCCAGCATTTT,CASSLTGGQPQHF
-,TRBJ1-4,once,TRBV9,TGTGCCAGCAGCGGACTCCTTAATGAAAAACTGTTTTTT,CASSGLLNEKLFF
-,TRBJ1-4,-,TRBV4-2,TGTGCCAGCAGCCAAGAATCTGTAGCTAATGAAAAACTGTTTTTT,CASSQESVANEKLFF
-,TRBJ1-3,-,TRBV5-6,TGTGCCAGCAGCTTGGTCACAGGTGATATTGGAAACACCATATATTTT,CASSLVTGDIGNTIYF
TRBD2,TRBJ2-7,once,TRBV6-5,TGTGCCAGCAGTTACTCGGGGGGGAGCTCCTACGAGCAGTACTTC,CASSYSGGSSYEQYF